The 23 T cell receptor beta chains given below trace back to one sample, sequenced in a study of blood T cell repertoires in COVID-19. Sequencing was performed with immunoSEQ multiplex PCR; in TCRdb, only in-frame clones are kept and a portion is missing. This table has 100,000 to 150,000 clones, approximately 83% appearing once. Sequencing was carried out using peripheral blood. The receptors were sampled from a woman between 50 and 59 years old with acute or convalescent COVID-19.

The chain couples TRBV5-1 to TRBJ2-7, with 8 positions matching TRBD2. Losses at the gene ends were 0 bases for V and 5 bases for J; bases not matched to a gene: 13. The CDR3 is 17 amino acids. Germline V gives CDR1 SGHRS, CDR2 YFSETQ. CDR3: CASSLAGTAGASHEQYF. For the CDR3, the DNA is TGCGCCAGCAGCTTGGCCGGTACAGCGGGGGCTAGCCACGAGCAGTACTTC.

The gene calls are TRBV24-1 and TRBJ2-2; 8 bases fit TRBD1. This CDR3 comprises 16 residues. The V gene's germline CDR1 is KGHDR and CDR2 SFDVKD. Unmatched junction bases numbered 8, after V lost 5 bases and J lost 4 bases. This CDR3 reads CATSAGQGLGTGELFF. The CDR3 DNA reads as TGTGCCACCAGTGCCGGACAGGGTTTGGGCACCGGGGAGCTGTTTTTT.

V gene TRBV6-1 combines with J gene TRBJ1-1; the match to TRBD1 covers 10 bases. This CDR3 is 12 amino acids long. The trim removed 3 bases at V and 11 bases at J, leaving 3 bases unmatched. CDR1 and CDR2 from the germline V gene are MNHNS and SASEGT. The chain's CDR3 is CASSETGGEAFF. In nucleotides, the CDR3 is TGTGCCAGCAGTGAGACAGGGGGCGAGGCTTTCTTT.

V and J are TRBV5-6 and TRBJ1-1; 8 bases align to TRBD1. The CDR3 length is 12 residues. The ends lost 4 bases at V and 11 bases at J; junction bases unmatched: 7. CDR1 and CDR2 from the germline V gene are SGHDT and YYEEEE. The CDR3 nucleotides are TGTGCCAGCAGCAGGGACAGGTGGGGCGCTTTCTTT. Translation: CASSRDRWGAFF.

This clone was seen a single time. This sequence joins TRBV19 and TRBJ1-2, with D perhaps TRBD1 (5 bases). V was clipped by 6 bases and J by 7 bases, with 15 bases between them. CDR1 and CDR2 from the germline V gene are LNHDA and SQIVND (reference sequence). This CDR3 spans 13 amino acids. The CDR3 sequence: CASRTDPIFGYTF. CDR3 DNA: TGTGCCAGTAGGACAGATCCCATCTTTGGCTACACCTTC.

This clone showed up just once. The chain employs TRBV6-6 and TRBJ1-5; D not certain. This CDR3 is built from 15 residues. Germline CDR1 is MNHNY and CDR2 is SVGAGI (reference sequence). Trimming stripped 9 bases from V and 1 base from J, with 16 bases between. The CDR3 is CASLSGVQSNQPQHF. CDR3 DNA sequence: TGTGCCAGTCTTTCAGGTGTGCAAAGCAATCAGCCCCAGCATTTT.

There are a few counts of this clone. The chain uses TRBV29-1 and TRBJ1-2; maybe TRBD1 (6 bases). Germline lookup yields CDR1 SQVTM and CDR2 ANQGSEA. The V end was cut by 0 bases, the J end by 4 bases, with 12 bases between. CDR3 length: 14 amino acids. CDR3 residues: CSVEEAGVGYGYTF. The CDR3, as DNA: TGCAGCGTTGAAGAAGCAGGGGTGGGCTATGGCTACACCTTC.

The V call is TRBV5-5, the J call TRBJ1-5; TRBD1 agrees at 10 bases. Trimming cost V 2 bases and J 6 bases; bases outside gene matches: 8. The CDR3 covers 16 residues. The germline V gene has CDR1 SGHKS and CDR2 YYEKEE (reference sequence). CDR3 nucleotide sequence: TGTGCCAGCAGCTTTTTATCTGGGACAGGGGCTCAGCCCCAGCATTTT. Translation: CASSFLSGTGAQPQHF.

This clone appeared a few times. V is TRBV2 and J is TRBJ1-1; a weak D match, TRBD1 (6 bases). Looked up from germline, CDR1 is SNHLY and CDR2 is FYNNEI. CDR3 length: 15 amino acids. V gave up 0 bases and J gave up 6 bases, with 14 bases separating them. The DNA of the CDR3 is TGTGCCAGCAGTGAAGCCCAGGGGAGTATTTCTGAAGCTTTCTTT. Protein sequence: CASSEAQGSISEAFF. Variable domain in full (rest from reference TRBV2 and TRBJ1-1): EPEVTQTPSHQVTQMGQEVILRCVPISNHLYFYWYRQILGQKVEFLVSFYNNEISEKSEIFDDQFSVERPDGSNFTLKIRSTKLEDSAMYFCASSEAQGSISEAFFGQGTRLTVV.

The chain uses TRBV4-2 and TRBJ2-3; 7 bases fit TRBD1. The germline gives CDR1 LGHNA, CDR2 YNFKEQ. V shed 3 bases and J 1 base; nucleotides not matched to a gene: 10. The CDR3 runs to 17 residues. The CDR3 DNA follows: TGTGCCAGCAGCCAGCGAACAGGGGACACCCGCACAGATACGCAGTATTTT. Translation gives CASSQRTGDTRTDTQYF.

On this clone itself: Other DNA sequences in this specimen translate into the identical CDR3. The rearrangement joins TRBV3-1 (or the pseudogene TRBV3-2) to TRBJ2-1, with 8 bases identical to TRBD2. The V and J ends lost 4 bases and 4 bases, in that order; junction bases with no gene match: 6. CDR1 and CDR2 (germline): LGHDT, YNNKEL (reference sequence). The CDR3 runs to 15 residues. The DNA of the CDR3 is TGTGCCAGCAGCCCGAGCGGGGGAGCTTACAATGAGCAGTTCTTC. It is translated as CASSPSGGAYNEQFF.

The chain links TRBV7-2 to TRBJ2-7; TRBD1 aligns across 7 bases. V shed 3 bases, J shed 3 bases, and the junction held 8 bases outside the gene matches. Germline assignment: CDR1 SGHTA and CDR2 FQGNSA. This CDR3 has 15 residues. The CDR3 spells CASSFGTALLYEQYF. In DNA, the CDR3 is TGTGCCAGCAGCTTCGGGACAGCCTTACTCTACGAGCAGTACTTC.

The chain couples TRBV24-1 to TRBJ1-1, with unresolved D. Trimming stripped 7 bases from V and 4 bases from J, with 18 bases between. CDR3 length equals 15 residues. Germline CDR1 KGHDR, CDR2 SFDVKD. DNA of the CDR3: TGTGCCACCAGACCTACCCGGGATGCTGGCACTGAAGCTTTCTTT. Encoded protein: CATRPTRDAGTEAFF.

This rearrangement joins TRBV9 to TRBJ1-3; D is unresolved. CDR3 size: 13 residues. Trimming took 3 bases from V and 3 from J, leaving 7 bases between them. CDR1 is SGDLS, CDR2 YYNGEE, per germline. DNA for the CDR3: TGTGCCAGCAGCGACACAAGTGGAAACACCATATATTTT. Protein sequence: CASSDTSGNTIYF.

CDR3 amino acids: CASSPGTGSSVGSLHF. DNA for the CDR3: TGTGCCAGCAGCCCCGGGACAGGGTCATCCGTGGGATCCCTCCACTTT. This chain connects TRBV5-5 to TRBJ1-6, with 9 bases aligning to TRBD1. This CDR3 has 16 residues. V shed 4 bases and J 14 bases; nucleotides not matched to a gene: 16. CDR1 is SGHKS, CDR2 YYEKEE, per germline (reference sequence).

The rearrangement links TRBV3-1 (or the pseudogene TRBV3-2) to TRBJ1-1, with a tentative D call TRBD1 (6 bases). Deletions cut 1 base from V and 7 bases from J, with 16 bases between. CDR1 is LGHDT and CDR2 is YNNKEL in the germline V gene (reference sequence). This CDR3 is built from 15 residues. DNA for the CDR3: TGTGCCAGCAGCCAAGTCTTCCAGGGGCGCGGTGAAGCTTTCTTT. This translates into CASSQVFQGRGEAFF.

The CDR3 DNA reads as TGCGCCAGCAGTCAAAAGCGGGGGGAGGTTGGGCAGTATTTT. Translating it yields CASSQKRGEVGQYF. The J gene is TRBJ2-3, the V gene TRBV23-1; 9 positions match TRBD2. TRBV23-1 is an ORF, with its function uncertain. V lost 2 bases and J lost 11; bases outside the gene matches: 8. This CDR3 has 14 amino acids.

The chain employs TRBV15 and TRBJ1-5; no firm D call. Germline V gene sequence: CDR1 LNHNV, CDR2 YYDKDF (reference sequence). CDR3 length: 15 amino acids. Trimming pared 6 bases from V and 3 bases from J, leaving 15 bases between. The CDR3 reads CATSPTGGFNQPQHF. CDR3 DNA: TGTGCCACCAGTCCCACGGGCGGGTTCAATCAGCCCCAGCATTTT.

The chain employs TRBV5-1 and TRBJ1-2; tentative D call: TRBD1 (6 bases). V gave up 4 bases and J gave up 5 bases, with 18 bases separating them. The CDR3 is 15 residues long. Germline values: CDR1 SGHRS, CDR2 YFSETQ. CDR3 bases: TGCGCCAGCAGCGAACGAGTTGGACAGCGATATGGCTACACCTTC. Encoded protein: CASSERVGQRYGYTF.

The DNA for the CDR3 is TGTGCCAGCGATGGACAGGGCTATGACTCACCCCTCCACTTT. Translating gives CASDGQGYDSPLHF. This chain connects TRBV28 to TRBJ1-6; 8 positions match TRBD1. The V gene's germline CDR1 is MDHEN and CDR2 SYDVKM. CDR3 length equals 14 residues. Trimming removed 8 bases from V and 10 bases from J; junction bases left unmatched: 10.

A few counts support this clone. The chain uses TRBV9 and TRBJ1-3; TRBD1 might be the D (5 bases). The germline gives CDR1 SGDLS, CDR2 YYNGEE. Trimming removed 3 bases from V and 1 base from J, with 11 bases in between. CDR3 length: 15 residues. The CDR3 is CASSARQGSGNTIYF. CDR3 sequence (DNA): TGTGCCAGCAGCGCAAGGCAGGGTTCTGGAAACACCATATATTTT.

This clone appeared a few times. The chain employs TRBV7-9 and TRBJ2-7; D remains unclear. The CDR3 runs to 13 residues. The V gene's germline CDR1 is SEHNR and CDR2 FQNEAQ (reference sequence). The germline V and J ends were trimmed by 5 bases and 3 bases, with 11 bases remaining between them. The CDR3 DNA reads TGTGCCAGCAGCACTCCTCCAAACTACGAGCAGTACTTC. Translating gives CASSTPPNYEQYF.

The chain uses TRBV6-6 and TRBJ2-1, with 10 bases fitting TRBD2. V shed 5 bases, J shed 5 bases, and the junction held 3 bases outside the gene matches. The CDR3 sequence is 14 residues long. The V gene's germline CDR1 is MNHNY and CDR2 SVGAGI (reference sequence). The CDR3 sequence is CASSNLAGDNEQFF. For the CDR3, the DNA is TGTGCCAGCAGTAACCTAGCGGGGGACAATGAGCAGTTCTTC.